The rows below give T cell receptor beta chains drawn from one sample of a study of shared clonotypes between healthy human individuals. The table came from immunoSEQ multiplex PCR; TCRdb's copy has only in-frame clones and leaves some out. Among roughly 490,000 clones, around 80% were seen once, and the ten largest hold less than 15%. The sequenced sample consisted of PBMCs. These receptors came from a woman aged 35 to 49 in good health. Some clones in this sample may be carry-over from other donors' samples. The CDR3 runs from the conserved cysteine through the conserved F or W. A D gene is named only where the DNA matches it firmly. Part of the rows lack a size; the others show once, few, many or a class for expanded clones.

.	TRBD2	TRBV5-1	TRBJ2-1	TGCGCCAGCAGCTTGGTGACTAGCGGGAGCAAGAGGGATGAGCAGTTCTTC	CASSLVTSGSKRDEQFF
once	.	TRBV2	TRBJ2-3	TGTGCCAGCAGTCGTAGAGGAGATACGCAGTATTTT	CASSRRGDTQYF
.	.	TRBV15	TRBJ1-1	TGTGCCACCAGCAGAGCGGAAAAGGCCTATACAGGGCTACCTATGAACACTGAAGCTTTCTTT	CATSRAEKAYTGLPMNTEAFF
once	.	TRBV15	TRBJ1-2	TGTGCCACCAGCAGGGGAGGATCAGACTATGGCTACACCTTC	CATSRGGSDYGYTF
.	.	TRBV7-9	TRBJ2-7	TGTGCCAGCAGCTTAGAGGGGGGGGTACCCTACGAGCAGTACTTC	CASSLEGGVPYEQYF
once	TRBD1	TRBV5-8	TRBJ2-3	TGTGCCAGCAGCCGTGGGACAGGGGGTACAGATACGCAGTATTTT	CASSRGTGGTDTQYF
.	.	TRBV30	TRBJ1-3	TGTGCCTGGAGGTCTGGAAACACCATATATTTT	CAWRSGNTIYF
.	TRBD1	TRBV7-9	TRBJ1-1	TGTGCCAGCACCCCTAGACAGGGGCTCGCTGAAGCTTTCTTT	CASTPRQGLAEAFF
.	TRBD1	TRBV14	TRBJ2-7	TGTGCCAGCAGCCGGGACAGGTACGAGCAGTACTTC	CASSRDRYEQYF
.	.	TRBV29-1	TRBJ2-7	TGCAGCGTAATCGGCGTACAGGGCTCCTACGAGCAGTACTTC	CSVIGVQGSYEQYF
.	.	TRBV4-3	TRBJ1-1	TGCGCCAGCAGCCAAGATCTAATCGGACAAGGGAGGACTAGCACTGAAGCTTTCTTT	CASSQDLIGQGRTSTEAFF
.	.	TRBV5-1	TRBJ2-3	TGCGCCAGCAGCACCGGGATAGATACGCAGTATTTT	CASSTGIDTQYF
.	.	TRBV28	TRBJ2-3	TGTGCCAGCAGTTCCTTGGAGACTCCCTCGGGGGGCACAGATACGCAGTATTTT	CASSSLETPSGGTDTQYF
.	.	TRBV4-3	TRBJ1-5	TGCGCCAGCAGCCAAGAGGGGGGGATGGGGCACAATCAGCCCCAGCATTTT	CASSQEGGMGHNQPQHF
.	.	TRBV10-3	TRBJ2-1	TGTGCCATCAGTGACAGTACTACGCGGGCACATGAGCAGTTCTTC	CAISDSTTRAHEQFF
.	.	TRBV5-4	TRBJ2-3	TGTGCCAGCAGCCAGCTCAGGGACTTCAGCACAGATACGCAGTATTTT	CASSQLRDFSTDTQYF
.	TRBD2	TRBV12-5	TRBJ2-1	TGTGCTAGTGGTTTGGCTGTCCCCGGACTAGCGGGAGGGCCGCCTTCCTACAATGAGCAGTTCTTC	CASGLAVPGLAGGPPSYNEQFF
.	.	TRBV7-9	TRBJ2-2	TGTGCCAGCTCGACAAGTTCGGCCGGGGAGCTGTTTTTT	CASSTSSAGELFF
.	.	TRBV10-3	TRBJ1-1	TGTGCCATCAGAATTGCGACAGAGGGGATGGCTTTCTTT	CAIRIATEGMAFF
.	TRBD1	TRBV6-5	TRBJ1-4	TGTGCCAGCAGTTACTCGATTCCTTACAGGGGGGAAAAACTGTTTTTT	CASSYSIPYRGEKLFF